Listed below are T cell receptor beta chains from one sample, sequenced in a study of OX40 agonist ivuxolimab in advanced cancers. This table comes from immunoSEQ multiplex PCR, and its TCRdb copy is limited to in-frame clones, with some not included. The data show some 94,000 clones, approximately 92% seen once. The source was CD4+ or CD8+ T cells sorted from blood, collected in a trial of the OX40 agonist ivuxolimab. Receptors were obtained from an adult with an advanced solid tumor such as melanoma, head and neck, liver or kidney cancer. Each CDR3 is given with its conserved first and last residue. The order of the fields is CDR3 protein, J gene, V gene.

CDR3 protein: CASSFFREGTGELFF
J gene: TRBJ2-2
V gene: TRBV5-6

CDR3 protein: CASRGDWAYSNQPQHF
J gene: TRBJ1-5
V gene: TRBV10-1

CDR3 protein: CASSLGDVSLDEQFF
J gene: TRBJ2-1
V gene: TRBV27

CDR3 protein: CASSDGSYEQYF
J gene: TRBJ2-7
V gene: TRBV27

CDR3 protein: CASSSDPGYQETQYF
J gene: TRBJ2-5
V gene: TRBV5-1

CDR3 protein: CASTGTVYGYTF
J gene: TRBJ1-2
V gene: TRBV6-6

CDR3 protein: CSVLGGEWVSYEQYF
J gene: TRBJ2-7
V gene: TRBV29-1

CDR3 protein: CASSVWSGGTDTQYF
J gene: TRBJ2-3
V gene: TRBV9

CDR3 protein: CASSWNRGDEKLFF
J gene: TRBJ1-4
V gene: TRBV13

CDR3 protein: CASSFYRDYGYTF
J gene: TRBJ1-2
V gene: TRBV27

CDR3 protein: CASSTRTGDDSPLHF
J gene: TRBJ1-6
V gene: TRBV19

CDR3 protein: CASSRMDSPNEKLFF
J gene: TRBJ1-4
V gene: TRBV18

CDR3 protein: CASTGGHQETQYF
J gene: TRBJ2-5
V gene: TRBV9

CDR3 protein: CASSLAAGRSEQYF
J gene: TRBJ2-7
V gene: TRBV27

CDR3 protein: CSASSGEQYF
J gene: TRBJ2-7
V gene: TRBV20-1

CDR3 protein: CATSTGGLDTEAFF
J gene: TRBJ1-1
V gene: TRBV15

CDR3 protein: CASSELGGVETQYF
J gene: TRBJ2-5
V gene: TRBV25-1

CDR3 protein: CASSVSNRGRGTEAFF
J gene: TRBJ1-1
V gene: TRBV6-1

CDR3 protein: CASSLALGSDNEQFF
J gene: TRBJ2-1
V gene: TRBV7-2

CDR3 protein: CASSRKGHYNEQFF
J gene: TRBJ2-1
V gene: TRBV7-6

CDR3 protein: CASSHSQIQETQYF
J gene: TRBJ2-5
V gene: TRBV4-1

CDR3 protein: CASLGVAGMNTEAFF
J gene: TRBJ1-1
V gene: TRBV28

CDR3 protein: CAWSQGGGTDTQYF
J gene: TRBJ2-3
V gene: TRBV30

CDR3 protein: CASGGLTTDTQYF
J gene: TRBJ2-3
V gene: TRBV7-9

CDR3 protein: CATRAPGTGTEAFF
J gene: TRBJ1-1
V gene: TRBV2

CDR3 protein: CASSLARSQYF
J gene: TRBJ2-5
V gene: TRBV25-1

CDR3 protein: CASSSATSDGTDTQYF
J gene: TRBJ2-3
V gene: TRBV13

CDR3 protein: CASSPRAGGAYNEQFF
J gene: TRBJ2-1
V gene: TRBV11-3

CDR3 protein: CASSQGGLYEQYF
J gene: .
V gene: TRBV14

CDR3 protein: CASSQGGHQETQYF
J gene: TRBJ2-5
V gene: TRBV5-1

CDR3 protein: CASSWGGGGSYEQYF
J gene: TRBJ2-7
V gene: TRBV5-6

CDR3 protein: CASSEKGGVGSPLHF
J gene: TRBJ1-6
V gene: TRBV6-1

CDR3 protein: CASGLVGFRTSTDTQYF
J gene: TRBJ2-3
V gene: TRBV12-5

CDR3 protein: CAISESRGTVAFF
J gene: TRBJ1-1
V gene: TRBV10-3

CDR3 protein: CASSPGQGPGNTIYF
J gene: TRBJ1-3
V gene: TRBV28

CDR3 protein: CSGETDYSTDTQYF
J gene: TRBJ2-3
V gene: TRBV29-1

CDR3 protein: CASGLPRDLSSGNTIYF
J gene: TRBJ1-3
V gene: TRBV12-5

CDR3 protein: CASSFGRDYEQYF
J gene: TRBJ2-7
V gene: TRBV7-9

CDR3 protein: CASSVSGSHSPYGYTF
J gene: TRBJ1-2
V gene: TRBV9

CDR3 protein: CASSVGLAGGPTINEQFF
J gene: TRBJ2-1
V gene: TRBV9

CDR3 protein: CASSPTICEIRDRGYEQYF
J gene: TRBJ2-7
V gene: TRBV11-3

CDR3 protein: CASSPTGQPNSPLHF
J gene: TRBJ1-6
V gene: TRBV7-9

CDR3 protein: CASSVAPSYEQYF
J gene: TRBJ2-7
V gene: TRBV9

CDR3 protein: CASSQWSQDFNYGYTF
J gene: TRBJ1-2
V gene: TRBV14

CDR3 protein: CASSSTKISGDTEAFF
J gene: TRBJ1-1
V gene: TRBV7-9

CDR3 protein: CASSLDQSYEQYF
J gene: TRBJ2-7
V gene: TRBV11-2

CDR3 protein: CASSLARAGGLDEQFF
J gene: TRBJ2-1
V gene: TRBV7-9

CDR3 protein: CASSQAGKGTQYF
J gene: TRBJ2-3
V gene: TRBV4-3

CDR3 protein: CASSLLAGQETQYF
J gene: TRBJ2-5
V gene: TRBV7-6

CDR3 protein: CASSLTGTASWAQHF
J gene: TRBJ1-5
V gene: TRBV19

CDR3 protein: CASSLSQGASDPLHF
J gene: TRBJ1-6
V gene: TRBV28

CDR3 protein: CASSSDRDNEKLFF
J gene: TRBJ1-4
V gene: TRBV13

CDR3 protein: CASQDRGKRTEAFF
J gene: TRBJ1-1
V gene: TRBV6-1

CDR3 protein: CASSLEGRRPSYEQYF
J gene: TRBJ2-7
V gene: TRBV11-2

CDR3 protein: CSVEGGANEQFF
J gene: TRBJ2-1
V gene: TRBV29-1

CDR3 protein: CASSWHPSYEQYF
J gene: TRBJ2-7
V gene: TRBV27

CDR3 protein: CASTSPAGSPLHF
J gene: TRBJ1-6
V gene: TRBV2

CDR3 protein: CASSQHWPGLSTGELFF
J gene: TRBJ2-2
V gene: TRBV4-1

CDR3 protein: CASSLEGINSPLHF
J gene: TRBJ1-6
V gene: TRBV5-4